Detailed here is one T cell receptor beta chain. Its specificity is unknown. The V end was cut by 3 bases, the J end by 6 bases, with 25 bases between. The CDR3 is made up of 18 amino acids. Germline loops: CDR1 MGHRA, CDR2 YSYEKL. This sample is part of a study of graft-versus-host responses after intestinal transplantation. Study at large: Once they had received anti-thymocyte globulin induction, all recipients took tacrolimus and steroids for about 3 years.

Some clones are missing from TCRdb's copy, which holds only in-frame ones; the method was immunoSEQ multiplex PCR. There are over 70,000 clones in the sample; roughly 94% occur only once, and less than 0.65% lies in the top ten. Study-wide results and caveats: Some GvH clones were seen earlier in gut or blood, suggesting intestinal origin.

The source of this sequence is a human donor who received an intestinal transplant. This specimen was unstimulated CD8+ T cells sorted from spleen or lymph node cells, taken before intestinal transplant. This sequence joins TRBV4-1 and TRBJ2-3; TRBD1 is a possible D gene (6 bases). The CDR3 region is CASSHFHTGTRDIDTQYF. The CDR3 DNA sequence: TGCGCCAGCAGCCATTTCCACACCGGGACCCGGGACATCGATACGCAGTATTTT.